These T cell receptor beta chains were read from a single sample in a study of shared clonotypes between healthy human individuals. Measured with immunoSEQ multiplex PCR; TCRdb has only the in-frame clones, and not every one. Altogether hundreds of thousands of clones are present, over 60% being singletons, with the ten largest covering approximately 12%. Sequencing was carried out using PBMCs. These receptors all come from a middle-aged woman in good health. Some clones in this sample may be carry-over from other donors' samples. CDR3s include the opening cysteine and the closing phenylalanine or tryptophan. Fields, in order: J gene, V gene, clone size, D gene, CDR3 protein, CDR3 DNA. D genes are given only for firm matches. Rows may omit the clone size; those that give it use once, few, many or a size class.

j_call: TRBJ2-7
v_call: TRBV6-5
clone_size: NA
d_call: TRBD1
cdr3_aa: CASRDPGQGYEQYF
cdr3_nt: TGTGCCAGCAGGGATCCGGGACAGGGATACGAGCAGTACTTC

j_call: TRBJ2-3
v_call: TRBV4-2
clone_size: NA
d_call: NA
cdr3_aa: CASNPRRADTQYF
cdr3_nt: TGTGCCAGCAACCCACGACGGGCAGATACGCAGTATTTT

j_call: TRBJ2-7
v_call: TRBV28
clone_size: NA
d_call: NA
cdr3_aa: CASSTPPTYEQYF
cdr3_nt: TGTGCCAGCAGTACCCCCCCAACCTACGAGCAGTACTTC

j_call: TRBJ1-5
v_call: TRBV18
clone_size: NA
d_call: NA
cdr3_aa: CASSPEDIQPQHF
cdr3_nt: TGTGCCAGCTCACCAGAGGACATTCAGCCCCAGCATTTT

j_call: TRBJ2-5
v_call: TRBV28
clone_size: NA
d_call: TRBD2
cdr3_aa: CASSPPSGSSKTQYF
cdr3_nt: TGTGCCAGCAGTCCCCCCAGCGGGAGTAGTAAGACCCAGTACTTC

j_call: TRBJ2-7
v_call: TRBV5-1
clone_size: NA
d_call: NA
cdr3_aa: CASSPGSGYDEQYF
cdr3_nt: TGCGCCAGCAGTCCGGGCAGCGGGTACGACGAGCAGTACTTC

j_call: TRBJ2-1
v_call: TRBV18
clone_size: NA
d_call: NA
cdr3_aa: CASSLGTGADYNEQFF
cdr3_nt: TGTGCCAGCTCACTTGGAACGGGCGCGGACTACAATGAGCAGTTCTTC

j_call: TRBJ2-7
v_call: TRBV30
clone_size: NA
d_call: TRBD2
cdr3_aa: CAWTSGRSYEQYF
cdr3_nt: TGTGCCTGGACTAGCGGGAGGTCCTACGAGCAGTACTTC

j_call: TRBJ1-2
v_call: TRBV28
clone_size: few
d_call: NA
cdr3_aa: CASSDVTLGHYTF
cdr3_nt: TGTGCCAGCAGTGACGTGACCCTAGGACACTACACCTTC

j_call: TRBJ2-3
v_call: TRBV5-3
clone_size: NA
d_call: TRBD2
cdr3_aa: CARSLAASGRTDTQYF
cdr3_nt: TGTGCCAGAAGCTTGGCGGCTAGCGGGAGAACAGATACGCAGTATTTT

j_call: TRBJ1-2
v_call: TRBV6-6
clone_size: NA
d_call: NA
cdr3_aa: CASSYSVPANYGYTF
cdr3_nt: TGTGCCAGCAGTTACTCCGTGCCAGCTAACTATGGCTACACCTTC

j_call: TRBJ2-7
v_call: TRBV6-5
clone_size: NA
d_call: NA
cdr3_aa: CASSRSGASYEQYF
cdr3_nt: TGTGCCAGCAGTAGATCGGGGGCCTCCTACGAGCAGTACTTC

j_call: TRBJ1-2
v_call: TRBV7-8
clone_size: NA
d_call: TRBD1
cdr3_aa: CASSSQTGNYGYTF
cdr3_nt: TGTGCCAGCAGCTCCCAGACAGGGAACTATGGCTACACCTTC

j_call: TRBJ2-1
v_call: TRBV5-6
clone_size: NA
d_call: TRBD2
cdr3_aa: CASSSSGSRDNEQFF
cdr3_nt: TGTGCCAGCAGCTCTAGCGGGAGCAGGGACAATGAGCAGTTCTTC

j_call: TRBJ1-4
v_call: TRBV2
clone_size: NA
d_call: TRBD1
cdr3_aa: CASNDLGGGREKLFF
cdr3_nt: TGTGCCAGCAACGACCTCGGAGGGGGCCGGGAAAAACTGTTTTTT

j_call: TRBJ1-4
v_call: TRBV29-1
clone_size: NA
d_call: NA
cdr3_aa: CSVGGPLGEKLFF
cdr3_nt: TGCAGCGTTGGGGGACCCCTTGGGGAAAAACTGTTTTTT

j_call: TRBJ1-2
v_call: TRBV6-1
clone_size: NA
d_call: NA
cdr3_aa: CAATGSGDYGYTF
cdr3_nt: TGTGCCGCTACGGGATCAGGGGACTATGGCTACACCTTC

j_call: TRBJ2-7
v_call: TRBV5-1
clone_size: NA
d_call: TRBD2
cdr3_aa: CASSMGLAGSYEQYF
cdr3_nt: TGCGCCAGCAGCATGGGACTAGCGGGGTCCTACGAGCAGTACTTC

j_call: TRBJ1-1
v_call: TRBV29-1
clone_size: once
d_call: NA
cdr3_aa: CSVATGGTEAFF
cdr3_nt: TGCAGCGTAGCGACGGGAGGGACTGAAGCTTTCTTT

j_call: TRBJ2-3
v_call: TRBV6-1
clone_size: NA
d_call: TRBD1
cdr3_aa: CASRRDRGFTDTQYF
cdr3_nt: TGTGCCAGCAGACGGGACAGGGGGTTCACAGATACGCAGTATTTT

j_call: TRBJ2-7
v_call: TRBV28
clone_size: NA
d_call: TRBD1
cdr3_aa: CASSTGSGQLSSYEQYF
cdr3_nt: TGTGCCAGCAGTACGGGATCGGGACAGCTCAGCTCCTACGAGCAGTACTTC

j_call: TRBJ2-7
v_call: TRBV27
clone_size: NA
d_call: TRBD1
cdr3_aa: CASSVSPGTGSQQYF
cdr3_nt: TGTGCCAGCAGCGTCTCACCCGGGACAGGGAGCCAGCAGTACTTC

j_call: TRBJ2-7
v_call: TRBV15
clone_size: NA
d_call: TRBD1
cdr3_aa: CATSRGTGRAYEQYF
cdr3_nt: TGTGCCACCAGCAGGGGGACAGGGAGAGCGTACGAGCAGTACTTC

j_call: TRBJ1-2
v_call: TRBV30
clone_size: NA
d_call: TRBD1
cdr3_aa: CAWRRGLGGYTF
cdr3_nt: TGTGCCTGGAGAAGGGGGCTGGGTGGCTACACCTTC

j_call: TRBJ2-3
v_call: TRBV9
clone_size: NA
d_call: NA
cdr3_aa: CASSAYTDTQYF
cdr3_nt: TGTGCCAGCAGCGCGTACACAGATACGCAGTATTTT

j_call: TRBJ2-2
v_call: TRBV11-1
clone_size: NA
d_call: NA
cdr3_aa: CASSVSTNTGELFF
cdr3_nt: TGTGCCAGCAGCGTATCGACGAACACCGGGGAGCTGTTTTTT

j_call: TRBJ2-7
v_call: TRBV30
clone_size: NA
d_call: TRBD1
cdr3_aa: CAWSAAGQGPYEQYF
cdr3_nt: TGTGCCTGGAGTGCCGCGGGACAGGGCCCCTACGAGCAGTACTTC

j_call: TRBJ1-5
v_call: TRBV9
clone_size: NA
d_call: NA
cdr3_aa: CASSVGGNSNQPQHF
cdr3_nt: TGTGCCAGCAGCGTAGGAGGGAATAGCAATCAGCCCCAGCATTTT

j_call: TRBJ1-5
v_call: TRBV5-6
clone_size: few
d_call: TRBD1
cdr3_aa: CASSPRQGVSQPQHF
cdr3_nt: TGTGCCAGCAGCCCAAGACAGGGGGTGAGTCAGCCCCAGCATTTT

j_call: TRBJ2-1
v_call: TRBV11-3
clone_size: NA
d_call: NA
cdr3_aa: CASSLVAGAYNEQFF
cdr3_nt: TGTGCCAGCAGCTTAGTCGCGGGGGCTTACAATGAGCAGTTCTTC

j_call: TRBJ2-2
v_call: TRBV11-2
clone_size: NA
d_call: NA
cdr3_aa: CAGSEGNTGELFF
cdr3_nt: TGTGCCGGCAGCGAGGGCAACACCGGGGAGCTGTTTTTT

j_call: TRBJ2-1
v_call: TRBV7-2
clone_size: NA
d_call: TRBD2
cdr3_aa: CASSLMREGRNEQFF
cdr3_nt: TGTGCCAGCAGCTTAATGCGGGAGGGCCGCAATGAGCAGTTCTTC

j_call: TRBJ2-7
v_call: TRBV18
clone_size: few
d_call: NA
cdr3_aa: CASSEGVPYEQYF
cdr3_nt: TGTGCCAGCTCAGAGGGGGTCCCCTACGAGCAGTACTTC

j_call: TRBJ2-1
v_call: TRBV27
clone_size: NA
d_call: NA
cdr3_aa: CASSLGLPSYNEQFF
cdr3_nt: TGTGCCAGCAGTTTAGGGCTACCTTCCTACAATGAGCAGTTCTTC

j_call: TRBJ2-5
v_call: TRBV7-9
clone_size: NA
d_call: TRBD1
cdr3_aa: CASSLGQGVRETQYF
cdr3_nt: TGTGCCAGCAGCCTGGGACAGGGCGTCCGGGAGACCCAGTACTTC

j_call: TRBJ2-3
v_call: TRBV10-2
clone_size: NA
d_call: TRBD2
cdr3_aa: CASSESPGGPPDTQYF
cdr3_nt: TGCGCCAGCAGTGAGTCCCCGGGAGGGCCCCCAGATACGCAGTATTTT

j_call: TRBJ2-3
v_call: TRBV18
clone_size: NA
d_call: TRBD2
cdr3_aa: CASSPERDDTQYF
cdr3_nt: TGTGCCAGCTCACCCGAGCGGGATGATACGCAGTATTTT

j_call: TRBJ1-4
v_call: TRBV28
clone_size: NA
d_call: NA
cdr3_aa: CASLSPGRINEKLFF
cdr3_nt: TGTGCCAGCTTAAGTCCGGGACGTATTAATGAAAAACTGTTTTTT

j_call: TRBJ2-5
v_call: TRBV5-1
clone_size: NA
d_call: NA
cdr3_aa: CASSLVPGSETQYF
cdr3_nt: TGCGCCAGCAGCTTGGTTCCAGGGTCAGAGACCCAGTACTTC

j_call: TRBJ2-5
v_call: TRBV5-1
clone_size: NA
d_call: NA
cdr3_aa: CASSWGLTRETQYF
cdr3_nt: TGCGCCAGCAGCTGGGGGTTAACAAGAGAGACCCAGTACTTC

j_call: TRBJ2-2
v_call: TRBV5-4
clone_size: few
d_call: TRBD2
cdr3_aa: CASSPGGADTGELFF
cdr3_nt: TGTGCCAGCAGCCCGGGGGGGGCCGACACCGGGGAGCTGTTTTTT